These 14 T cell receptor beta chains were sequenced from one sample in a study of shared clonotypes between healthy human individuals. The protocol was immunoSEQ multiplex PCR, while the TCRdb copy is restricted to in-frame clones and leaves out a portion. The sample carries about 2.4 million clones, roughly 93% recorded once. What was sequenced was naive CD4+ T cells from PBMCs. Subset given: CD45RA+ positively selected. These receptors came from a man aged 18 to 29 in good health. Some clones in this sample may be carry-over from other donors' samples.

V gene TRBV19 combines with J gene TRBJ1-5, with D unresolved. The CDR3 sequence is 16 residues long. Germline V gene lookup returns CDR1 LNHDA and CDR2 SQIVND (reference sequence). Trimming pared 6 bases from V and 1 base from J, leaving 16 bases between. The CDR3 is CASSAAVLGSNQPQHF. CDR3 coding DNA: TGTGCCAGTAGCGCCGCGGTTCTGGGGAGCAATCAGCCCCAGCATTTT.

The chain joins TRBV18 to TRBJ2-7; D remains ambiguous. Trimming pared 0 bases from V and 6 bases from J, leaving 9 bases between. From germline, CDR1 is KGHSH and CDR2 LQKENI. This CDR3 comprises 13 residues. The CDR3 loop reads CASSPPPQIEQYF. The CDR3 DNA reads TGTGCCAGCTCACCACCGCCGCAGATCGAGCAGTACTTC.

The chain links TRBV4-2 to TRBJ2-1; possibly TRBD1 for D (5 bases). The CDR3 runs 15 residues. Germline V gene data show CDR1 as LGHNA and CDR2 as YNFKEQ. V was clipped by 5 bases and J by 5 bases, with 16 bases between them. The CDR3 DNA reads TGTGCCAGCAGCGCACAGGCGCTACGGAACAATGAGCAGTTCTTC. This sequence encodes CASSAQALRNNEQFF.

The CDR3, as DNA: TGTGCCAGCAGTTACCTCGGAGGAGGGGTCCCCTACGAGCAGTACTTC. This translates into CASSYLGGGVPYEQYF. The J gene is TRBJ2-7, the V gene TRBV6-5; possible D gene TRBD2, 6 bases. The CDR3 spans 16 residues. CDR1 MNHEY and CDR2 SVGAGI come from the germline V gene. V was pared by 2 bases and J by 2 bases, with 16 bases between.

The J gene is TRBJ2-3, the V gene TRBV11-2; weak D call: TRBD2 (5 bases). Per the germline V gene, CDR1 is SGHAT and CDR2 is FQNNGV. This CDR3 contains 13 residues. Deletions cut 5 bases from V and 2 bases from J, with 8 bases between. In DNA form, the CDR3 reads TGTGCCAGCAGCCCGACTATCACAGATACGCAGTATTTT. Residues: CASSPTITDTQYF.

This chain joins TRBV4-1 and TRBJ1-1, with TRBD1 matching 11 bases. The V and J ends lost 1 base and 5 bases, in that order; junction bases with no gene match: 3. From germline, CDR1 is MGHRA and CDR2 YSYEKL. There are 15 residues in the CDR3. CDR3 DNA: TGCGCCAGCAGCCAAGTGGGACAGGGGGAGACTGAAGCTTTCTTT. This gives the protein CASSQVGQGETEAFF.

V and J are TRBV11-2 and TRBJ2-1; D may be TRBD1 or TRBD2 (5 bases each). V lost 1 base, J lost 2 bases, and 15 bases lay in between. Germline lookup yields CDR1 SGHAT and CDR2 FQNNGV. The CDR3 has 17 residues. CDR3 coding DNA: TGTGCCAGCAGCTTAGCCCGGGACCTCAGGGCCTACAATGAGCAGTTCTTC. It codes for CASSLARDLRAYNEQFF.

The chain couples TRBV7-6 to TRBJ2-1; 8 nucleotides line up with TRBD2. J was trimmed by 5 bases and V by 3 bases; bases with no gene match: 6. This CDR3 has 15 residues. The germline gives CDR1 SGHVS, CDR2 FNYEAQ. CDR3 amino acids: CASSFPSGGDNEQFF. CDR3 DNA sequence: TGTGCCAGCAGCTTCCCCAGCGGGGGCGACAATGAGCAGTTCTTC.

The chain is built from TRBV9 and TRBJ2-1; TRBD2 agrees at 11 bases. CDR1 and CDR2 from the germline V gene are SGDLS and YYNGEE. The ends lost 7 bases at V and 4 bases at J; junction bases unmatched: 7. The CDR3 is 15 amino acids. CDR3 nucleotides: TGTGCCAGCGGACAGGGACTAGCGGTTTACAATGAGCAGTTCTTC. Translating it yields CASGQGLAVYNEQFF.

V is TRBV28 and J is TRBJ1-1, with D hard to call. Germline V gene data show CDR1 as MDHEN and CDR2 as SYDVKM. V was cut by 2 bases and J by 1 base, with 8 bases left in between. The CDR3 is 14 amino acids. CDR3 in amino acids: CASSLSRRNTEAFF. The DNA of the CDR3 is TGTGCCAGCAGTTTAAGCAGGCGGAACACTGAAGCTTTCTTT.

This clone came up once. The V gene is TRBV5-4, the J gene TRBJ2-7; the D gene could be TRBD1 or TRBD2 (6 bases each). Germline V CDR1 and CDR2: SGHNT, YYREEE (reference sequence). CDR3 length: 15 residues. The germline V and J ends were trimmed by 3 bases and 4 bases, with 17 bases remaining between them. CDR3 nucleotides: TGTGCCAGCAGCTATACGGGAGACAGGATATACGAGCAGTACTTC. This codes for CASSYTGDRIYEQYF.

J is TRBJ1-2 and V is TRBV30; 9 bases are a match to TRBD1. The CDR3 consists of 16 residues. The germline V gene encodes CDR1 GTSNPN and CDR2 SVGIG (reference sequence). V trimming: 5 bases; J trimming: 5 bases; junction bases outside the gene matches: 15. CDR3 in amino acids: CAWGIVPGQGPYGYTF. The CDR3 DNA follows: TGTGCCTGGGGCATCGTCCCGGGACAGGGTCCATATGGCTACACCTTC.

The chain is built from TRBV5-1 and TRBJ2-2; D remains unclear. Trimming removed 0 bases from V and 6 bases from J, with 9 bases in between. The germline V gene has CDR1 SGHRS and CDR2 YFSETQ. The CDR3 consists of 14 residues. DNA of the CDR3: TGCGCCAGCAGCTTGGTGTCAGCGTCCGGGGAGCTGTTTTTT. Translation gives CASSLVSASGELFF.

The chain carries TRBV25-1 and TRBJ2-1; 8 nucleotides match TRBD2. V shed 2 bases and J 6 bases; nucleotides not matched to a gene: 6. This CDR3 contains 15 residues. Germline V gives CDR1 MGHDK, CDR2 SYGVNS. CDR3 sequence reads: CASSEPGTRSNEQFF. In DNA form, the CDR3 reads TGTGCCAGCAGTGAACCCGGGACTAGGAGCAATGAGCAGTTCTTC.